This is a list of T cell receptor beta chains from one sample in a study of blood T cell repertoires in COVID-19. Clones were sequenced by immunoSEQ multiplex PCR, and TCRdb holds only the in-frame ones, with some missing. The sample gives about 240,000 clones, about 90% of which show up once; around 2.8% is in the top ten. Sequencing used peripheral blood. Source of these receptors: a woman aged 25 to 39 who had recovered from COVID-19. CDR3s include the opening cysteine and the closing phenylalanine or tryptophan. D genes are given only for firm matches. Clone sizes are given selectively: once, few, many, or a class where the clone is expanded.

TRBD1	TRBV4-1	TRBJ2-1	.	TGCGCCAGCAGCTTACGACAGGGGACTTTAAATGAGCAGTTCTTC	CASSLRQGTLNEQFF
.	TRBV14	TRBJ1-1	.	TGTGCCAGCAGCCAGTGGGGACAGAACACTGAAGCTTTCTTT	CASSQWGQNTEAFF
.	TRBV19	TRBJ2-6	.	TGTGCCAGTAGTGGGACAGGGACTAGCTCTGGGGCCAACGTCCTGACTTTC	CASSGTGTSSGANVLTF
.	TRBV18	TRBJ1-1	.	TGTGCCAGCTCACCCGACAGTGGGGCGGTGGCTTTCTTT	CASSPDSGAVAFF
.	TRBV10-2	TRBJ2-2	medium-sized	TGCGCCAGCACCAGGGCCCCCGGGGAGCTGTTTTTT	CASTRAPGELFF
.	TRBV18	TRBJ2-5	.	TGTGCCAGCTCACCCTACAGGAATCCACAAGAGACCCAGTACTTC	CASSPYRNPQETQYF
TRBD2	TRBV7-2	TRBJ2-1	.	TGTGCCAGCAGCCCCAGTACCCTAGCGGGGGGGCGGTGGAATGAGCAGTTCTTC	CASSPSTLAGGRWNEQFF
TRBD2	TRBV9	TRBJ2-1	few	TGTGCCAGCAGCGTAGGTCCTAGCGGGGGGGACAATGAGCAGTTCTTC	CASSVGPSGGDNEQFF
TRBD1	TRBV2	TRBJ2-1	.	TGTGCCAGCACTCGTTCATTGGCAGGGGGTAGCAATGAGCAGTTCTTC	CASTRSLAGGSNEQFF
.	TRBV6-5	TRBJ2-1	.	TGTGCCAGCAGTTACTCCATGGGGAGCTCCTACAATGAGCAGTTCTTC	CASSYSMGSSYNEQFF
TRBD2	TRBV19	TRBJ2-3	once	TGTGCCAGTAGTATCCAGGGACTAGCGGTTGGGGCAGATACGCAGTATTTT	CASSIQGLAVGADTQYF
TRBD1	TRBV19	TRBJ2-3	.	TGTGCCAGTAGTACACCGGGACAGGGGGGAGATACGCAGTATTTT	CASSTPGQGGDTQYF
TRBD1	TRBV15	TRBJ2-2	once	TGTGCCACCAGCGGAGGGACAGGGGGCATGATCGGGACCGGGGAGCTGTTTTTT	CATSGGTGGMIGTGELFF
.	TRBV9	TRBJ1-1	once	TGTGCCAGCAGCATTTCGGACAGAACAGAAGCTTTCTTT	CASSISDRTEAFF
TRBD2	TRBV3-1/TRBV3-2	TRBJ2-5	.	TGTGCCAGCAGCCGAGAAGCGGGGGCCGGGGAGACCCAGTACTTC	CASSREAGAGETQYF
.	TRBV7-3	TRBJ1-2	.	TGTGCCAGCAGCTTAAATGCAGGGAACTATGGCTACACCTTC	CASSLNAGNYGYTF
.	TRBV6-2/TRBV6-3	TRBJ1-1	.	TGTGCCAGCAGTTACTCGTCGGGGACCGGTCCTGGACTAAACACTGAAGCTTTCTTT	CASSYSSGTGPGLNTEAFF
.	TRBV13	TRBJ1-2	.	TGTGCCAGCAGCTCGACAGACCTTTATGGCTATGGCTACACCTTC	CASSSTDLYGYGYTF
TRBD1	TRBV5-1	TRBJ1-4	.	TGCGCCAGCAGCTTTAGACAGGGAGAATCTGAAAAACTGTTTTTT	CASSFRQGESEKLFF
.	TRBV7-8	TRBJ1-3	many	TGTGCCAGCAGCTACAGTACGGGGGGAAACACCATATATTTT	CASSYSTGGNTIYF
.	TRBV12-5	TRBJ2-7	.	TGTGCTAGTGGAAACGGACAGATATACGAGCAGTACTTC	CASGNGQIYEQYF
TRBD1	TRBV27	TRBJ1-1	.	TGTGCCACCCACAGGACAGGGATTGGGACTGAAGCTTTCTTT	CATHRTGIGTEAFF
TRBD2	TRBV4-2	TRBJ2-5	.	TGTGCCAGCAGCCAAGCCGTCCTAGCGGAAGAAGAGACCCAGTACTTC	CASSQAVLAEEETQYF